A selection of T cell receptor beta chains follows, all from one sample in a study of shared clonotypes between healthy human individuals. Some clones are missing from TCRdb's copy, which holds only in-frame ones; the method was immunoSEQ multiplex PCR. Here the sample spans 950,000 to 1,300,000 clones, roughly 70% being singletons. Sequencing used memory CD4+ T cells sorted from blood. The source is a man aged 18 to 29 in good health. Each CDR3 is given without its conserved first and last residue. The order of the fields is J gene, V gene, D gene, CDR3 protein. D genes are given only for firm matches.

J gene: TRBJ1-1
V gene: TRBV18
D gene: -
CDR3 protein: ASSGLGPPNTEAF

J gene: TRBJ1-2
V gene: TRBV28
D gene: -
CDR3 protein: ASSLAKKFYGYT

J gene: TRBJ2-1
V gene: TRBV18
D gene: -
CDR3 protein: ASSPPVGNYNEQF

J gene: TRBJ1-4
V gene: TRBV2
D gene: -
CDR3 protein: ASSRYQGVNEKLF

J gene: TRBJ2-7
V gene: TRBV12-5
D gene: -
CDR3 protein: ASGFGPYEQY

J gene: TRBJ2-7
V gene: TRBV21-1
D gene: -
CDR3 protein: ASSKVSTGANYEQY

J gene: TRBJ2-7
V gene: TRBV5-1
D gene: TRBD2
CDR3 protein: ASTEREVVGEQY

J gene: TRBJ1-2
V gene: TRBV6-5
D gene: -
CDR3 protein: ASSGTGRGHRSET

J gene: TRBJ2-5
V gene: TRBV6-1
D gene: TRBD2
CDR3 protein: ASRRGGEETQY

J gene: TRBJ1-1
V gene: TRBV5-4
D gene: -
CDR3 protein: ASSLSLLNTEAF

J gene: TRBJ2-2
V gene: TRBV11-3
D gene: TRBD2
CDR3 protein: ASQERGNTGELF

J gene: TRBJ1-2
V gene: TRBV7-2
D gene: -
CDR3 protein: ASSRPDSRDYGYT

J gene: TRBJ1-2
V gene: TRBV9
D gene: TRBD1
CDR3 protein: ASSVGTGGRYGYT

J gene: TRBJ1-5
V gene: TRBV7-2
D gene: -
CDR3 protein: ASSPGGMGNQPQH

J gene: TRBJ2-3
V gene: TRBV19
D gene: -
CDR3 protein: ASSDRGGKRTDTQY

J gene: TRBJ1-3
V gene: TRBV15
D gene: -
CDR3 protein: ATSRDQGTLSGNTIY

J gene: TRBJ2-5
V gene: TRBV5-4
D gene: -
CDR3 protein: ASSLMTNKETQY

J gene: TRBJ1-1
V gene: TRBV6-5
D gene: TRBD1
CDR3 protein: AISRTGEGTEAF

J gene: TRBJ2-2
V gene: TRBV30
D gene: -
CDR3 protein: AWRKDSSTGELF

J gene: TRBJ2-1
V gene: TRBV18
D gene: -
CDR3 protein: ASSPPRPYNEQF

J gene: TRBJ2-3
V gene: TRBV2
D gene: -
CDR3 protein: ASRRAASATDTQY

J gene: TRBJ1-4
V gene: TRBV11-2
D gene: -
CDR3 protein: ASSHIGEKLF

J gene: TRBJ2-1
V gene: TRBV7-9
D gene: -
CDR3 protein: ASSLTYSYNEQF

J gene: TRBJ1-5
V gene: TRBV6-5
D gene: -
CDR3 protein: ASSYSPGDQPQH

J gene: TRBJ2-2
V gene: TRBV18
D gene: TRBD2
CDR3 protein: ASSPLAGGNTGELF

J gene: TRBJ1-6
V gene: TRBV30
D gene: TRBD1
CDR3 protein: AWAGQSNSPLH

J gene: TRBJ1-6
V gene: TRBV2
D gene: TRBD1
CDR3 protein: ASRQTTGFGHSPLH

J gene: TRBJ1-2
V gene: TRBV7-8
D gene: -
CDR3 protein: ASSLDTARGYT

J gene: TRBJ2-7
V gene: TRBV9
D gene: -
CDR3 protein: ASSVGPDPRDEQY

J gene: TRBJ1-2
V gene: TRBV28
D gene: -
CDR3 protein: ASSLRDNYGYT

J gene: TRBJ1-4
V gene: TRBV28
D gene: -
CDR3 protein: ASSPPRGIDKLF

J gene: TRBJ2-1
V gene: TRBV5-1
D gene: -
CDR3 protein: ASSFGSQIYNEQF

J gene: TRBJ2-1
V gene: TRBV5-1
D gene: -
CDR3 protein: ASSLNPGPGYNEQF

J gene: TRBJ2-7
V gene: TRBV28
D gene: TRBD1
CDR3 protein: ASSLKQGVGEQY

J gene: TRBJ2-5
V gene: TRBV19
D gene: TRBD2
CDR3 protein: ASHGTSRAETQY

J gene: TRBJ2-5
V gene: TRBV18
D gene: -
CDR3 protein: ASSPGQGMETQY

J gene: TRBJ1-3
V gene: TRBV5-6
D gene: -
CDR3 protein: ASSLGGPSGNTIY

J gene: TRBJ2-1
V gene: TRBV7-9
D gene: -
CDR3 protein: ASSTSNEQF

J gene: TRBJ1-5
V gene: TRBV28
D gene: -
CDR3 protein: ASEGSLPGNQPQH

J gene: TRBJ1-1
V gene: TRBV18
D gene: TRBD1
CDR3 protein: ASSPGQRKAF

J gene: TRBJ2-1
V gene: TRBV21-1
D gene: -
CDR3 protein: ASRDLDFNEQF

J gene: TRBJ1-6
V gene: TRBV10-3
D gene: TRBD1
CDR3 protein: AISEGQGSPLH

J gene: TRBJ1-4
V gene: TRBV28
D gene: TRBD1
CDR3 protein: ASSLRQGDEKLF

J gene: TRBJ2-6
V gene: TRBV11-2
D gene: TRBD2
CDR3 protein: ASSRRLAGNVLT

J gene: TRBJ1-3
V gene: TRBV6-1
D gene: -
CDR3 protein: ASSTPNSGNTIY

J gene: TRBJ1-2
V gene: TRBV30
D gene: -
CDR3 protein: AWFFVYGYT

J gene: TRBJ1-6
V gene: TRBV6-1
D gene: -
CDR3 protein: ASSSRDSNSPLH

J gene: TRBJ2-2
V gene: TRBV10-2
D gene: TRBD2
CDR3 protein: ASSDPGTSNTGELF

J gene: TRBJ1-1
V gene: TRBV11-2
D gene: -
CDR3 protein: ASSPQGNTEAF

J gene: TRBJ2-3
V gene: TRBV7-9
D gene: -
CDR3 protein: ASSSQHPTDTQY

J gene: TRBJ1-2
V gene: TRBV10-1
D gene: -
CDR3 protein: ASRWQDYGYT

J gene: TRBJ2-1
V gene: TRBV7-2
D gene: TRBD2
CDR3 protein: ASSPGLAERSSYNEQF

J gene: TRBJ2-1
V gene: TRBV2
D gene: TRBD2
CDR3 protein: ASSSSGGSYNEQF

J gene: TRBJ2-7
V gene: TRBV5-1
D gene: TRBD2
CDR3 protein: ASSSGLAVNYEQY

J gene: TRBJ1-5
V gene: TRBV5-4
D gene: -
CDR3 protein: ASSSDQPQH

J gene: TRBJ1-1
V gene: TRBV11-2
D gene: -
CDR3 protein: ASSLGFPTEAF

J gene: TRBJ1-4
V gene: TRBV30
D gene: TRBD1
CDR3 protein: AWSGDASKGAEKLF

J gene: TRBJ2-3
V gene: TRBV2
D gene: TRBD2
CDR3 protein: ASSENGAGGPYTQY

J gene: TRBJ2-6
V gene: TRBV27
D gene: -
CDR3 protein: ASSPWMGSSGANVLT

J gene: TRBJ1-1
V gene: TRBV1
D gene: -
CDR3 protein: TSSQDKGDTEAF